This T cell receptor beta chain emerged from a study of regulatory T cells in long-lasting Graves disease. Study outcomes and limitations: The study found lower TCR diversity in persistent Graves' patients than in newly diagnosed ones.

This clonotype was detected ten times or more. The target antigen is unknown. Time point noted: newly diagnosed GD, antithyroid drugs for less than 3 months. There was RNA extracted from PBMCs, and the TCR library was made from it. Patients all came to the study from an endocrinology department in Xi'an, China. This CDR3 is 14 amino acids long. Germline values: CDR1 MDHEN, CDR2 SYDVKM. Trimming took 8 bases from V and 1 from J, leaving 14 bases between them. Relying on iRepertoire HTBI primers and Arm-PCR of CDR3 regions, the team built TCR beta libraries. TCRdb recomputed calls from the multiplex PCR reads with MiXCR, one row per CDR3 protein. In the table there are roughly 530,000 distinct CDR3 sequences, more than 15% of which are singletons. The same data also went into a second study, on T cells in Graves' hyperthyroidism and ophthalmopathy. That work contributes: First-round RT-PCR with HTBI primers amplified the TCR CDR3 region. Most expanded thyroid clonotypes above 0.001 recurred in blood.

The sequence was collected from a woman aged 40-65 years with Graves disease. The rearrangement uses TRBV28 and TRBJ1-2; D is uncertain. The sequences come from peripheral blood mononuclear cells (PBMCs), collected at new diagnosis, from a patient treated with antithyroid drugs. The DNA of the CDR3 is TGTGCCAGCCAGACGCAGGTCATTAACTATGGCTACACCTTC. This gives the protein CASQTQVINYGYTF.